This T cell receptor beta chain stems from a study of radiotherapy plus CTLA-4 blockade in lung cancer. As for the study in general: Among enrolled patients, about 18% responded and roughly 28% achieved disease control.

Study results and caveats: Radiotherapy was combined with ipilimumab, and tumor-derived TCR clones then expanded in blood.

Germline CDR1 and CDR2: WNHNN and SYGVQD (reference sequence). The CDR3 runs 15 residues. V dropped 3 bases and J dropped 3; count of bases not matched to a gene: 7. To note about this clone: Its specificity is not known.

Assay: immunoSEQ multiplex PCR; the TCRdb copy retains only in-frame clones and omits some. The profile shows 95,000 to 150,000 clones, over 80% of them singletons. This sequence was found in a human donor with non-small cell lung cancer that progressed on radiotherapy plus ipilimumab. The input for sequencing was peripheral blood, taken from a patient treated with radiotherapy plus ipilimumab. The rearrangement uses TRBV10-1 and TRBJ2-7; TRBD1 aligns across 8 bases. The CDR3 is CASSEGAGGGYEQYF. CDR3 bases: TGCGCCAGCAGTGAAGGGGCAGGGGGCGGCTACGAGCAGTACTTC.